This TCR beta chain was retrieved from a study of blood T cell repertoires in COVID-19 (dated by TCRdb to 2019 to 2021). In the study overall: Samples from collaborators originated in the United States, Italy and Spain and spanned both the acute and convalescent phases of COVID-19. HLA class I and class II types, where available, came from metadata supplied by the sample provider rather than from assay-based typing. Deeply sampled blood TCRbeta repertoires from subjects exposed to, actively infected with, or recovered from COVID-19 were included in the dataset. Nearly every sample came with metadata listing a de-identified subject ID, COVID-19 status, age in years and sex. The samples were drawn from two sources: the first 160 participants of the ongoing ImmuneRACE study, and 950 to 1,500 subjects contributed by 6 global collaborators. The material from the prospective study consisted of cDNA or gDNA derived from T cells, B-cell-depleted T cells, or PBMCs. The repertoires were made available in a free public database intended to serve as a resource for research on the immune response to SARS-CoV-2.

This clone was counted between two and nine times. Its specific antigen is unknown. No clone much larger than this one lies a single base away; base qualities are absent. What the authors observed across the whole study: How much clinical and demographic metadata was included differed by source and by participant, and the metadata was provided uncurated.

The collaborating institutions used their own protocols to collect whole blood in K2EDTA tubes. For TCRbeta analysis, collaborators shipped samples in one of three forms: frozen whole blood, isolated PBMCs, or DNA extracted from either of those sample types. The CDR1 and CDR2 encoded by the germline V gene are SQVTM and ANQGSEA. At the junction V is shortened by 6 bases and J by 6 bases, with 11 bases in between. From the cysteine through the phenylalanine, the CDR3 covers 11 amino acids. Kept here is only the CDR3 DNA, which spans 33 bases and is read in frame from base 1. The immunoSEQ Assay, a bias-controlled multiplex PCR, was used to amplify TCRbeta CDR3 regions from genomic DNA. As for how the authors treated the data: Within the assay, amplification of reference gene primers was used to estimate how many nucleated cells each sample contained. To quantify the absolute abundance of each unique TCRbeta CDR3 rearrangement, sequence reads were collapsed and filtered. Productive Simpson clonality was computed per sample as the square root of Simpson's diversity index over productive rearrangements. TCRdb stores this immuneACCESS table with in-frame sequences only. Part of the clones is absent; in the studies checked, under half of the shortfall reflects unresolved V genes, and no reason is known for the rest. V, J and clone size reflect that table, while D and trimming were determined from the DNA. Counted in this sample were about 59,000 clones; more than 60% of them appeared once. Together, the top ten hold approximately 13% of the sample.

The clonotype comes from a woman between 65 and 79 years old with acute or convalescent COVID-19. Recombination joined TRBV29-1 with TRBJ1-2; the D gene cannot be resolved reliably. The specimen sequenced was peripheral blood. CDR3 loop: CSVVTGDGYTF. DNA sequence: TGCAGCGTCGTAACCGGGGATGGCTACACCTTC.